This T cell receptor (beta chain) was identified in a study of technical replicates of blood from a handful of donors. Germline CDR1 is MNHEY and CDR2 is SVGAGI. The ends lost 2 bases at V and 3 bases at J; junction bases unmatched: 2. There are 16 residues in the CDR3. Generated by immunoSEQ multiplex PCR, the TCRdb table keeps only in-frame clones and is missing some. The sample has about 68,000 clones, about 97% seen once. This sequence joins TRBV6-5 and TRBJ2-3; 13 bases align to TRBD2. Input material: T cells isolated from PBMCs. This TCR came from a human donor in good health. The CDR3 DNA reads as TGTGCCAGCAGTTACGGACTAGCGGGAGAGACAGATACGCAGTATTTT. This encodes CASSYGLAGETDTQYF.